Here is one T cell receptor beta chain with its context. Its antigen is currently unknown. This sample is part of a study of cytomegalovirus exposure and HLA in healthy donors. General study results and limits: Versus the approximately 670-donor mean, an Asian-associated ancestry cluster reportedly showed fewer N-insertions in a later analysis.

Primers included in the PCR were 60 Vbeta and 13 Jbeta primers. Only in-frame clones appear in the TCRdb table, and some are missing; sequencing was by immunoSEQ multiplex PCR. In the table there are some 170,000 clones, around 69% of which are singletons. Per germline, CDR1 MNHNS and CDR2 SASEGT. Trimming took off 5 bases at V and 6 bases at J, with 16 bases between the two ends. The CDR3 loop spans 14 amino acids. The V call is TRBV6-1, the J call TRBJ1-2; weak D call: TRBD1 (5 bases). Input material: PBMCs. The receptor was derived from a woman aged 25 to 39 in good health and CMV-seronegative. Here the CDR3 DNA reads TGTGCCAGCAGTACTAACCTAGACAGCCATGGCTACACCTTC. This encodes CASSTNLDSHGYTF.